The clone carrying this T cell receptor (beta chain) was detected a few times. Its specificity is not known. These data originate in a study of glioma-infiltrating T cells. CDR3 length: 13 residues. The germline V gene has CDR1 KGHDR and CDR2 SFDVKD. V dropped 0 bases and J dropped 9 bases, with 10 bases sitting between them. The study, taken as a whole, reports: Very few CDR3 sequences were shared between tissue and blood.

Amplification of TCR alpha and beta CDR3 regions from RNA used iRepertoire nested multiplex PCR. TCRdb independently ran MiXCR on the multiplex PCR reads; one entry per CDR3 protein. The sample holds 150,000 to 200,000 distinct CDR3 sequences, more than 35% seen once. The clonotype was recovered from a human donor with low-grade glioma or glioblastoma, undergoing nonglioma brain surgery, or in good health (not recorded which). The source material was glioma tissue, nonneoplastic brain tissue, or PBMCs (not recorded which). This chain uses TRBV24-1 with TRBJ2-5; D remains unclear. This chain's CDR3 is CATSDLQHSAQYF. The CDR3 DNA follows: TGTGCCACCAGTGATTTGCAGCATTCGGCCCAGTACTTC.